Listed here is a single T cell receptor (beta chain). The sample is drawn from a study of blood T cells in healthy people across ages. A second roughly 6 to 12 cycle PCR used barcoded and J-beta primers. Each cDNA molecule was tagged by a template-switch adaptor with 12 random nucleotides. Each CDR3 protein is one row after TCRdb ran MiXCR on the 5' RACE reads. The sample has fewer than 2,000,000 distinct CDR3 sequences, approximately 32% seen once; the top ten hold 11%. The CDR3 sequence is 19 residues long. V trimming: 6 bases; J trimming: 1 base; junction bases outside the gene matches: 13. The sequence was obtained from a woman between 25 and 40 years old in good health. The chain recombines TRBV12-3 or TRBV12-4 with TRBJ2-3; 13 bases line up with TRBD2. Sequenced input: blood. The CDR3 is CASSLTSGGVSFGTDTQYF. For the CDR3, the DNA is TGTGCCAGCAGCCTTACTAGCGGGGGGGTATCGTTCGGCACAGATACGCAGTATTTT.